This T cell receptor (beta chain) was obtained from a study of blood T cell repertoires in COVID-19. About the study: From T cells, B-cell-depleted T cells, or PBMCs came the material, which was cDNA or gDNA.

CDR1 and CDR2 (germline): MGHRA, YSYEKL. The CDR3 is made up of 15 amino acids. J lost 6 bases, V lost 4 bases, and 9 bases had no gene match. TCRdb's copy holds only in-frame clones and misses some; the assay was immunoSEQ multiplex PCR. The table records approximately 240,000 clones, about 85% of them present only once. This chain connects TRBV4-1 to TRBJ1-5; 7 bases are a match to TRBD1. The receptor's source is a woman over 75 with active or convalescent COVID-19. The source material was peripheral blood. The CDR3, as DNA: TGCGCCAGCAGCCGGGAAGACAGGGACTTTCAGCCCCAGCATTTT. This sequence encodes CASSREDRDFQPQHF.